The rows below give T cell receptor beta chains drawn from one sample of a study of T cells in Graves' hyperthyroidism and ophthalmopathy. Using its own MiXCR run on the multiplex PCR reads, TCRdb lists one record per CDR3 protein. This sample carries a few hundred thousand distinct CDR3 sequences, 14% of them seen once, and the ten largest clones take roughly 6.2%. The sequencing sample was made of blood. Receptors originate from a woman aged 25 to 45 with Graves' hyperthyroidism that later progressed to Graves' ophthalmopathy. The CDR3 runs from the conserved cysteine through the conserved F or W.

J,V,CDR3
TRBJ2-6,TRBV19,CASSWAAGANVLTF
TRBJ2-4,TRBV20-1,CSAQGDKNIQYF
TRBJ2-5,TRBV30,CAWSHGIYKTQYF
TRBJ2-7,TRBV6-6,CASSYSASGSYEQYF
TRBJ1-5,TRBV27,CASSFGGGQPQHF
TRBJ1-2,TRBV19,CASSMEGYGYTF
TRBJ1-6,TRBV9,CASSVGSINSPLHF
TRBJ2-3,TRBV19,CASSIGTPDTQYF
TRBJ2-3,TRBV4-3,CASSQGGLAGGRWRDTQYF
TRBJ1-5,TRBV3-1,CASSPSGRGNQPQHF
TRBJ2-1,TRBV20-1,CSAISGVLSYNEQFF
TRBJ1-4,TRBV9,CASSVTRGNEKLFF
TRBJ2-7,TRBV7-9,CASSLGGIHRDEQYF
TRBJ2-1,TRBV13,CASSPREKDEQFF
TRBJ2-7,TRBV7-9,CASSLVGDSYEQYF
TRBJ2-2,TRBV29-1,CSVGGWSGTNTGELFF
TRBJ2-7,TRBV2,CASSVDRGRTLSYEQYF
TRBJ1-5,TRBV12-3/TRBV12-4,CASSFVRSDQPQHF
TRBJ1-1,TRBV5-1,CASTVGTGETEAFF
TRBJ2-2,TRBV11-2,CASSLGQGVGTGELFF
TRBJ2-1,TRBV18,CASSHGTEKFEQFF
TRBJ2-1,TRBV7-9,CASSEGLPPSYNEQFF
TRBJ2-7,TRBV27,CASRHGGVEGYEQYF
TRBJ1-5,TRBV12-3/TRBV12-4,CASSKTGSYQPQHF
TRBJ2-6,TRBV7-8,CASSFALFGANVLTF
TRBJ2-1,TRBV24-1,CATSEVGAGGGNEQFF
TRBJ1-2,TRBV6-1,CASRSGQGSDRGYTF
TRBJ2-1,TRBV14,CASSPQRLAGSHNEQFF
TRBJ2-1,TRBV30,CAWMNGGYNEQFF
TRBJ2-3,TRBV20-1,CSARDVRGASASTDTQYF
TRBJ2-1,TRBV20-1,CSARVAISYNEQFF
TRBJ2-1,TRBV20-1,CSAPDGVLNEQFF
TRBJ1-5,TRBV18,CASSPGVGSDQPQHF
TRBJ2-7,TRBV6-2/TRBV6-3,CASRTLQRDTYEQYF
TRBJ2-7,TRBV29-1,CSVGGGQSNYEQYF
TRBJ1-4,TRBV10-3,CAISSGQGSNEKLFF
TRBJ2-1,TRBV30,CAWKLSDEQFF